The present T cell receptor (beta chain) was sequenced within a study of metastatic and nonmetastatic thyroid tumors. Study at large: Where malignant and benign thyroid patients were concerned, repertoires were compared across blood and tumor or nodule tissue.

This clone has ten or more counts. What it recognizes is unknown. Study-wide results and caveats: TCR beta diversity was reportedly significantly higher in malignant thyroid tumors than benign nodules, in blood and tumor.

Patients were all untreated before their thyroid surgery. TCRdb reprocessed the PCR reads using MiXCR. The sample shows 10,000 to 15,000 clones, under 30% of them seen only once. This sequence originates from a female donor with papillary thyroid cancer or a benign thyroid nodule (not recorded which). Some clones in this sample may be carry-over from other donors' samples. The sequenced sample consisted of tumor tissue.

The CDR3 region is CASSLVGTQETQYF. In nucleotides, the CDR3 is TGTGCCAGCAGCTTAGTAGGGACGCAAGAGACCCAGTACTTC. The chain recombines TRBV7-9 with TRBJ2-5; perhaps D is TRBD1 or TRBD2 (5 bases each). Per germline, CDR1 SEHNR and CDR2 FQNEAQ (reference sequence). The CDR3 totals 14 residues. Trimming left V 1 base short and J 2 bases short, with 8 bases between. The full variable domain, its missing parts supplied by reference TRBV7-9 and TRBJ2-5, is DTGVSQNPRHKITKRGQNVTFRCDPISEHNRLYWYRQTLGQGPEFLTYFQNEAQLEKSRLLSDRFSAERPKGSFSTLEIQRTEQGDSAMYLCASSLVGTQETQYFGPGTRLLVL.